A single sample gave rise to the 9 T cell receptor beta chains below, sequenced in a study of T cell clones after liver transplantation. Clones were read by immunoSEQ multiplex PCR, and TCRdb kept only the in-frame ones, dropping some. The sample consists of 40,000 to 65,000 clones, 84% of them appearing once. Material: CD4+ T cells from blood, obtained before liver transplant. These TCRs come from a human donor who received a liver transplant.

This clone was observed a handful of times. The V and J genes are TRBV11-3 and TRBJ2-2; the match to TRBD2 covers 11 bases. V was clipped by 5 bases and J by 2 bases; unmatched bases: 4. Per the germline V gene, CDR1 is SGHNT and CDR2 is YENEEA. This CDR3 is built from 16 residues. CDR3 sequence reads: CASSPGTSGNTGELFF. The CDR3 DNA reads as TGTGCCAGCAGCCCCGGGACTAGCGGCAACACCGGGGAGCTGTTTTTT.

The CDR3 spells CAISASDRDAYEQYF. The CDR3 nucleotides read TGTGCCATCAGCGCCTCGGACAGGGACGCCTACGAGCAGTACTTC. V is TRBV10-3 and J is TRBJ2-7; 8 positions agree with TRBD1. With V trimmed by 6 bases and J by 2 bases, 9 bases remained unmatched. The CDR3 is 15 residues long. Germline V gene data show CDR1 as ENHRY and CDR2 as SYGVKD.

Here the CDR3 reads CASSRRQGSGGYTF. The CDR3 DNA sequence: TGTGCCAGCAGCCGCAGACAGGGCTCGGGGGGCTACACCTTC. The chain has TRBV5-6 and TRBJ1-2; 7 bases map to TRBD1. This CDR3 is 14 amino acids long. Germline values: CDR1 SGHDT, CDR2 YYEEEE. Trimming cost V 4 bases and J 8 bases; bases outside gene matches: 11.

For the CDR3, the DNA is TGCAGCGTTGTCCGGGACATCCAAGCCAAAAACATTCAGTACTTC. It is translated as CSVVRDIQAKNIQYF. This chain links TRBV29-1 with TRBJ2-4, with D possibly matching TRBD1 (6 bases). The ends were cut back, 4 bases at V and 0 bases at J, with 13 bases in the middle. Per germline, CDR1 SQVTM and CDR2 ANQGSEA. The CDR3 is 15 residues long.

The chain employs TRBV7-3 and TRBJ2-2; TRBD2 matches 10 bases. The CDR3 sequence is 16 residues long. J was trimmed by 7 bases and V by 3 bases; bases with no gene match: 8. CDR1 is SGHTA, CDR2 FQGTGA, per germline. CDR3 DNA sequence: TGTGCCAGCAGCTTGAGCGGGAGGGCCTTAGGCGGGGAGCTGTTTTTT. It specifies CASSLSGRALGGELFF.

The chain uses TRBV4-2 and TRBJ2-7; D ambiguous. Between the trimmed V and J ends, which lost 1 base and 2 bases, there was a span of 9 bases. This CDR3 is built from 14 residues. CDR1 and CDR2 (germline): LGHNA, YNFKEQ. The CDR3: CASSQGWDAYEQYF. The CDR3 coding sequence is TGTGCCAGCAGCCAAGGATGGGATGCCTACGAGCAGTACTTC.

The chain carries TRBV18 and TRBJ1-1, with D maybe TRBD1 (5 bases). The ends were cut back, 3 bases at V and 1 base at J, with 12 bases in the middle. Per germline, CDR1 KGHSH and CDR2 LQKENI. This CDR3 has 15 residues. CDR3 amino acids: CASSPAMGTNTEAFF. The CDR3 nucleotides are TGTGCCAGCTCACCCGCCATGGGGACGAACACTGAAGCTTTCTTT.

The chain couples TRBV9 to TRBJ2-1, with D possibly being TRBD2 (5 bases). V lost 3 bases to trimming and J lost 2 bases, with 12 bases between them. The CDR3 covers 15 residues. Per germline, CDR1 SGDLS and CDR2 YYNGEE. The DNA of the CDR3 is TGTGCCAGCAGCGACCTGAGGGTACCCTACAATGAGCAGTTCTTC. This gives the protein CASSDLRVPYNEQFF.

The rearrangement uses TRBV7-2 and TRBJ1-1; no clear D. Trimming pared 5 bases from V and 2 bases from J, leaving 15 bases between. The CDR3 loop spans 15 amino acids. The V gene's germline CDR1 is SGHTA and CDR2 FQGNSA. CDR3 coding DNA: TGTGCCAGCAGCCTCCAAGGCGCTGGAAACACTGAAGCTTTCTTT. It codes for CASSLQGAGNTEAFF. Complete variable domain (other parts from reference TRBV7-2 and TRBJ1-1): GAGVSQSPSNKVTEKGKDVELRCDPISGHTALYWYRQSLGQGLEFLIYFQGNSAPDKSGLPSDRFSAERTGGSVSTLTIQRTQQEDSAVYLCASSLQGAGNTEAFFGQGTRLTVV.